This TCR beta chain was found in a study of T cell clonotyping in hematopoietic cell transplantation. Overall study results and limits: No sorting was done, leaving CD4 and CD8 contributions mixed. At the given depth, recipient repertoires were over 95% de novo clonotypes. After transplant, recipient diversity fell while pathologically expanded clonotypes grew through day 180.

Data came from immunoSEQ multiplex PCR; TCRdb stores just in-frame clones and leaves some out. Here the sample spans approximately 17,000 clones, roughly 70% being singletons. This clone was counted between two and nine times. Antigen: not known. The specimen was peripheral blood mononuclear cells. This sequence was found in a woman aged 55-70 years in good health. Some clones in this sample may be carry-over from other donors' samples.

The CDR3 protein is CASSLRGAQGGSPLHF. CDR3 DNA: TGTGCCAGCAGCTTACGGGGGGCCCAAGGCGGTTCACCCCTCCACTTT. The chain has TRBV7-3 and TRBJ1-6; D is possibly TRBD1 (6 bases). Trimming took 2 bases from V and 9 from J, leaving 17 bases between them. The length of the CDR3 is 16 residues. Germline V gene sequence: CDR1 SGHTA, CDR2 FQGTGA.